This T cell receptor beta chain came from a study of Ad26.COV2.S vaccination and SARS-CoV-2 variants. General study points: There was reportedly substantial breadth in spike-specific CD8+ and CD4+ T cell responses after vaccination.

Regarding this clone: Antigen unknown. Other DNA sequences of this sample code for an identical CDR3.

The protocol was immunoSEQ multiplex PCR, while the TCRdb copy is restricted to in-frame clones and leaves out a portion. The sample lists about 500,000 clones; 80% to 90% were seen once. Treatment denoted: some 19 received Ad26.COV2.S at low or high dose, single or two shots; roughly 5 received placebo; per-sample allocation not given. All samples were drawn on day 63, counting from the first vaccine or placebo injection. Losses at the gene ends were 4 bases for V and 5 bases for J; bases not matched to a gene: 6. This CDR3 spans 14 amino acids. Germline V gene sequence: CDR1 LGHDT, CDR2 YNNKEL (reference sequence).

This rearrangement joins TRBV3-1 (or the pseudogene TRBV3-2) to TRBJ2-5; 8 nucleotides align to TRBD2. This receptor was taken from a person aged 18-65 years who received the Ad26.COV2.S COVID-19 vaccine or a placebo. Sequenced here: peripheral blood, sampled in a trial of Ad26.COV2.S vaccine versus placebo. The CDR3 here is CASSPQREQETQYF. CDR3 DNA: TGTGCCAGCAGCCCCCAGCGGGAGCAGGAGACCCAGTACTTC.